Listed here are 13 T cell receptor beta chains from one sample, sequenced in a study of PD-1 blockade in classical Hodgkin lymphoma. Brentuximab vedotin exposure varied, and every patient relapsed after autologous stem cell transplantation. Measured with immunoSEQ multiplex PCR; TCRdb has only the in-frame clones, and not every one. The sample carries approximately 90,000 clones, over 90% recorded once. Sequenced here: peripheral blood mononuclear cells (PBMCs), sampled before the second cycle of nivolumab. These receptors came from a human donor with classical Hodgkin lymphoma.

This clone was detected once. The J gene is TRBJ2-5, the V gene TRBV11-1; 10 bases map to TRBD2. V shed 3 bases, J shed 3 bases, and the junction held 10 bases outside the gene matches. Germline lookup yields CDR1 SGHAT and CDR2 FQDESV (reference sequence). This CDR3 region has 17 residues. The CDR3 DNA sequence: TGTGCCAGCAGCTTCCCTCCGGGACTAGCGCCCAAAGAGACCCAGTACTTC. Translation: CASSFPPGLAPKETQYF.

The chain recombines TRBV27 with TRBJ2-1; TRBD2 might be the D (5 bases). V was trimmed by 4 bases and J by 7 bases, leaving 17 bases between them. In germline, CDR1 is MNHEY, CDR2 SMNVEV (reference sequence). The CDR3 has 15 residues. DNA for the CDR3: TGTGCCAGCAGTTCCCAACGCCCCTCGGGAAATGAGCAGTTCTTC. It is translated as CASSSQRPSGNEQFF.

The J gene is TRBJ2-3, the V gene TRBV11-3, with TRBD1 identical over 11 bases. Trimming cost V 5 bases and J 3 bases; bases outside gene matches: 4. Per the germline V gene, CDR1 is SGHNT and CDR2 is YENEEA. This CDR3 region has 15 residues. The CDR3 reads CASSRGQGETDTQYF. DNA of the CDR3: TGTGCCAGCAGCCGGGGACAGGGGGAAACAGATACGCAGTATTTT. Full variable domain (remainder filled in from reference TRBV11-3 and TRBJ2-3): EAGVVQSPRYKIIEKKQPVAFWCNPISGHNTLYWYLQNLGQGPELLIRYENEEAVDDSQLPKDRFSAERLKGVDSTLKIQPAELGDSAVYLCASSRGQGETDTQYFGPGTRLTVL.

The chain uses TRBV5-1 and TRBJ2-7; D may be TRBD1 or TRBD2 (5 bases each). Germline V gives CDR1 SGHRS, CDR2 YFSETQ. The length of the CDR3 is 15 residues. V was cut by 2 bases and J by 5 bases, with 17 bases left in between. Written as DNA, the CDR3 is TGCGCCAGCAGCTTCGACGGGGCGAATTCTGACGAGCAGTACTTC. This encodes CASSFDGANSDEQYF.

The chain has TRBV28 and TRBJ1-1; possibly TRBD1 for D (5 bases). Germline V lookup: CDR1 MDHEN, CDR2 SYDVKM. The CDR3 totals 13 residues. The V and J ends lost 4 bases and 4 bases respectively, with 10 bases between them. The CDR3 DNA is TGTGCCAGCAGTTCTGCAGGGAGCACTGAAGCTTTCTTT. This encodes CASSSAGSTEAFF.

This chain links TRBV6-5 with TRBJ2-7, with 7 positions matching TRBD2. The CDR3 runs 13 residues. Trimming removed 1 base from V and 5 bases from J; junction bases left unmatched: 2. Germline V gene data show CDR1 as MNHEY and CDR2 as SVGAGI. CDR3 nucleotide sequence: TGTGCCAGCAGTTACTGGCGGGAGCACGAGCAGTACTTC. This codes for CASSYWREHEQYF.

The chain combines TRBV2 with TRBJ2-7, with TRBD2 matching 13 bases. This CDR3 is built from 15 residues. With V trimmed by 9 bases and J by 6 bases, 11 bases remained unmatched. Per the germline V gene, CDR1 is SNHLY and CDR2 is FYNNEI. The CDR3, as DNA: TGTGCCAGAACTTCCGGACTAGCGGGAGAGGGCGAGCAGTACTTC. Translating gives CARTSGLAGEGEQYF. Full variable domain (rest looked up from reference TRBV2 and TRBJ2-7): EPEVTQTPSHQVTQMGQEVILRCVPISNHLYFYWYRQILGQKVEFLVSFYNNEISEKSEIFDDQFSVERPDGSNFTLKIRSTKLEDSAMYFCARTSGLAGEGEQYFGPGTRLTVT.

V usage is TRBV19 and J usage is TRBJ1-1; 10 bases fit TRBD1. This CDR3 spans 14 amino acids. V gave up 3 bases and J gave up 11 bases; unmatched junction bases: 9. Looked up from germline, CDR1 is LNHDA and CDR2 is SQIVND (reference sequence). CDR3 DNA sequence: TGTGCCAGTAGTATCGGTTCGGACAGGGGGGAGGCTTTCTTT. Protein: CASSIGSDRGEAFF.

The chain employs TRBV30 and TRBJ2-1, with 9 bases aligning to TRBD2. The V gene end was trimmed by 5 bases and the J gene end by 1 base; junction bases not matched to a gene: 6. The CDR3 extends over 15 amino acids. Germline CDR1 and CDR2: GTSNPN and SVGIG (reference sequence). The chain's CDR3 is CAWGPGLASYNEQFF. The DNA of the CDR3 is TGTGCCTGGGGCCCGGGACTAGCTTCCTACAATGAGCAGTTCTTC.

The chain has TRBV6-6 and TRBJ2-2; D is perhaps TRBD2 (6 bases). The CDR3 is made up of 14 amino acids. V was trimmed by 2 bases and J by 7 bases, leaving 11 bases between them. Germline V CDR1 and CDR2: MNHNY, SVGAGI (reference sequence). The DNA of the CDR3 is TGTGCCAGCAGTTACGGGAGGACCAACGGGGAGCTGTTTTTT. Translated: CASSYGRTNGELFF.

V and J are TRBV27 and TRBJ2-1, with 9 bases fitting TRBD1. This CDR3 comprises 15 residues. The V and J ends lost 6 bases and 9 bases, in that order; junction bases with no gene match: 12. Germline CDR1 MNHEY, CDR2 SMNVEV (reference sequence). The CDR3 loop reads CASRRTGTGLGEQFF. The CDR3 coding sequence is TGTGCCAGCAGACGAACCGGGACAGGGTTAGGTGAGCAGTTCTTC.

In the case of this clone: The CDR3 end shows no conserved phenylalanine or tryptophan, and so a read error is likely. The limits of the CDR3 on the DNA are not certain, so only TCRdb's listed CDR3 is given. V gene TRBV28 combines with J gene TRBJ2-3. CDR1 MDHEN and CDR2 SYDVKM come from the germline V gene. The CDR3 numbers 12 amino acids, ends counted. This CDR3 is CARYRRSGRGTT.

The chain employs TRBV11-2 and TRBJ2-7; D is uncertain. Germline V lookup: CDR1 SGHAT, CDR2 FQNNGV. The CDR3 covers 14 residues. Trimming left V 5 bases short and J 0 bases short, with 11 bases between. CDR3 sequence: CASSRLSSSYEQYF. CDR3 sequence (DNA): TGTGCCAGCAGCCGACTCTCTTCCTCCTACGAGCAGTACTTC.